This T cell receptor (beta chain) is from a study of OX40 agonist ivuxolimab in advanced cancers. As for the study more broadly: Ivuxolimab, which targeted the costimulatory receptor OX40 (CD134), was an agonistic, fully human IgG2 monoclonal antibody. Intravenous ivuxolimab was administered to patients every 2 weeks at six dose levels: 0.01, 0.1, 0.3, 1.5, 3 and 10 mg/kg. Prior anti-PD-1, anti-PD-L1 or anti-CTLA-4 therapy was permitted, and approximately 39% of dose-escalation patients had received checkpoint inhibitors. Peripheral TCRbeta sequencing was intended to test whether TCR sequence diversity was altered and clonal T-cell expansion was caused by ivuxolimab. The paper reports the monotherapy dose-escalation portion (N of about 50 patients) of the phase I ivuxolimab trial. The dose-escalation cohort was around 83% male with a mean age of around 62 years, ranging from 23 to 79. Partial responses occurred in three dose-escalation patients: two with cutaneous melanoma and one with hepatocellular carcinoma. Among the roughly 50 dose-escalation patients, some 20 had hepatocellular carcinoma, approximately 15 melanoma, 9 renal cell carcinoma and 9 head and neck cancer. The study at large found these results: In the 0.1-3.0 mg/kg groups, partial responders were among the patients with the lowest normalized peripheral clonal expansion, particularly in CD8+ T cells. Antigen specificity was not determined for the clonally expanded peripheral T cells. After ivuxolimab, CD8+ T cells had more expanded clones than CD4+ T cells on average. At doses of 0.1 to 3.0 mg/kg, clonal expansion of both CD4+ and CD8+ T cells in blood was seen between baseline and week 6. Low levels of normalized T-cell clonal expansion were also seen in some patients who did not respond.

From the cysteine through the phenylalanine, the CDR3 covers 15 amino acids. Of all the DNA, just the CDR3 is kept, 45 bases in frame from base 1. Relative to germline, V is 6 bases shorter and J is 2 bases shorter, with 14 bases between their ends. Taken from the germline V gene (reference sequence), the CDR1 and CDR2 loops are MNHNY and SVGAGI. Patients with autoimmune disease history or receiving systemic immunosuppression were excluded from the trial. Peripheral blood for TCR sequencing was collected from all dose cohorts at baseline, on cycle 4 day 1, and on cycle 7 day 1. The samples were taken from a phase I, first-in-human, multicenter, open-label dose-escalation trial of ivuxolimab. Adults with locally advanced or metastatic melanoma, renal cell carcinoma, hepatocellular carcinoma or head and neck squamous cell carcinoma were enrolled in the trial. Before TCR sequencing, CD4+ T cells and CD8+ T cells from peripheral blood were sorted into separate populations.

Comments on this clone: The specificity of this receptor is unknown. One base away there is no much larger clone; base qualities are not given.

To sequence the TCRbeta CDR3 region, genomic DNA was isolated from the sorted cells. The immunoSEQ Assay was used to sequence the TCRbeta CDR3 regions. Here the immuneACCESS table is served through TCRdb, limited to in-frame sequences with V and J called. Missing clones are a known gap in these copies; in checked studies unresolved V genes cover under half, and the rest lacks a known reason. The sample data list about 60,000 clones, and 86% of these were observed just once. The leading ten clones occupy under 4.5% of the sample. In this chain, TRBV6-6 is recombined with TRBJ1-5, with no reliable assignment of the D segment. The sequence came from an adult with an advanced solid tumor such as melanoma, head and neck, liver or kidney cancer. This specimen consisted of CD4+ or CD8+ T cells sorted from blood, obtained in a trial of the OX40 agonist ivuxolimab. The CDR3 protein sequence reads: CASSPGGSGNQPQHF. The nucleotide sequence is given as TGTGCCAGCAGCCCGGGAGGTTCGGGCAATCAGCCCCAGCATTTT.